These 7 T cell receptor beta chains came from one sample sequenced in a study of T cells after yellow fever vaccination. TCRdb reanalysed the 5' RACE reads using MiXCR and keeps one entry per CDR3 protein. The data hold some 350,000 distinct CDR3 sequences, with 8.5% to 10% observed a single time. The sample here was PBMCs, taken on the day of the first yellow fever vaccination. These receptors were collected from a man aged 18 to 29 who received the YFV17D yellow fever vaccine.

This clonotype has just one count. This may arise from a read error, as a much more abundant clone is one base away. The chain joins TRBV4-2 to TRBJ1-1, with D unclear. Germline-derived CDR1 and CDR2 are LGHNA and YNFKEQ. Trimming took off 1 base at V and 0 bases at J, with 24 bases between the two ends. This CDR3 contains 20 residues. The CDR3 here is CASSQGNGLSGHPMNTEAFF. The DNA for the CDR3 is TGTGCCAGCAGCCAAGGTAACGGTCTCAGCGGTCACCCTATGAACACTGAAGCTTTCTTT.

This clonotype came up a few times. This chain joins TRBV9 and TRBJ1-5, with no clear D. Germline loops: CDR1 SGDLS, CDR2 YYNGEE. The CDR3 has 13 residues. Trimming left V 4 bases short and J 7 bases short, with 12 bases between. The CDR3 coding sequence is TGTGCCAGCAGCCCGCGGGTCGGGCAGCCCCAGCATTTT. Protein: CASSPRVGQPQHF.

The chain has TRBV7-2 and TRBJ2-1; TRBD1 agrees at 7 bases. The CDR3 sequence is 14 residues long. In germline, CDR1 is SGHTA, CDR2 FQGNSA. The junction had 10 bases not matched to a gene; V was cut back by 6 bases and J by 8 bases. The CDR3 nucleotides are TGTGCCAGCAGTAATCGACAGGGTTGGTATGAGCAGTTCTTC. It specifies CASSNRQGWYEQFF.

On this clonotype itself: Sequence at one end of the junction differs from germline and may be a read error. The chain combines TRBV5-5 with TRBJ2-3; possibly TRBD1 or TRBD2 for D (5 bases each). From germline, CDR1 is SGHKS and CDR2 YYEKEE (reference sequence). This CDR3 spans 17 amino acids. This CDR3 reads CASSLGPLAQGTDMQYF. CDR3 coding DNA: TGTGCCAGCAGCTTGGGCCCCCTAGCCCAGGGCACAGATATGCAGTATTTT. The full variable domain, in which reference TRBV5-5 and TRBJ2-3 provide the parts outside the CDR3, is DAGVTQSPTHLIKTRGQQVTLRCSPISGHKSVSWYQQVLGQGPQFIFQYYEKEERGRGNFPDRFSARQFPNYSSELNVNALLLGDSALYLCASSLGPLAQGTDMQYFGPGTRLTVL.

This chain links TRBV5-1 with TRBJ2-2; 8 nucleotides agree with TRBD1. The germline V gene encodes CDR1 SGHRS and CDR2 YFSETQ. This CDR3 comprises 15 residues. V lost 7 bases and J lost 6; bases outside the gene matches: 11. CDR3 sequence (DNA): TGCGCCAGCGGGGAGCGGACAGGGAATGCCGGGGAGCTGTTTTTT. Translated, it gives CASGERTGNAGELFF.

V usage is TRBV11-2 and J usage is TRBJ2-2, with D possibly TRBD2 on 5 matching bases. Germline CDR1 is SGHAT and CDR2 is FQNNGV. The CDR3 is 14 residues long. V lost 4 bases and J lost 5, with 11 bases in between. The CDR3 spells CASSYPGTTGELFF. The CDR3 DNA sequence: TGTGCCAGCAGCTACCCGGGAACAACCGGGGAGCTGTTTTTT.

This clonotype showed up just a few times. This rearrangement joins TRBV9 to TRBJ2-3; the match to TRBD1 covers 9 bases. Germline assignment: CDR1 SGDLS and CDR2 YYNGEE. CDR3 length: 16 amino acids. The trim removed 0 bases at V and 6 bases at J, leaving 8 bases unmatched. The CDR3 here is CASSVATGGAMDTQYF. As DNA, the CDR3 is TGTGCCAGCAGCGTAGCGACAGGGGGGGCAATGGATACGCAGTATTTT.